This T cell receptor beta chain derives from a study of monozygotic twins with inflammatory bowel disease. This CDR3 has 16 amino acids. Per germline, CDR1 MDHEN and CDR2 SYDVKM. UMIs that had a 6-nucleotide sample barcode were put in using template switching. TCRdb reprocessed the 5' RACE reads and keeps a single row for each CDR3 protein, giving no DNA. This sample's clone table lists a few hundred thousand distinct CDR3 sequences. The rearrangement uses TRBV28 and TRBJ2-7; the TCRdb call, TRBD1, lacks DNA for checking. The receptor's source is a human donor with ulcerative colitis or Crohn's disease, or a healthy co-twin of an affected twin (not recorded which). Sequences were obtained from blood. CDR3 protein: CASRSLRAGESYEQYF.